These 24 T cell receptor beta chains were all obtained from the same sample, sequenced in a study of blood T cell repertoires in COVID-19. This table comes from immunoSEQ multiplex PCR, and its TCRdb copy is limited to in-frame clones, with some not included. This sample has 100,000 to 120,000 clones; about two thirds occur once, and the top ten carry more than 1.5%. Sequencing input: peripheral blood. These receptors were collected from a woman aged 40 to 50 with acute or convalescent COVID-19.

The chain carries TRBV7-9 and TRBJ1-1; D is unclear. This CDR3 is 14 amino acids long. The V end lost 2 bases, the J end lost 3 bases, and 10 bases lay between the germline ends. CDR1 SEHNR and CDR2 FQNEAQ come from the germline V gene (reference sequence). As DNA, the CDR3 is TGTGCCAGCAGCTTAACGCAGGTGGACACTGAAGCTTTCTTT. Residues: CASSLTQVDTEAFF.

This chain links TRBV7-9 with TRBJ1-2; 9 nucleotides align to TRBD1. The CDR3 spans 15 residues. Per the germline V gene, CDR1 is SEHNR and CDR2 is FQNEAQ (reference sequence). V lost 5 bases, J lost 5 bases, and 9 bases stayed unmatched. Here the CDR3 reads CASSKAGQGWYGYTF. The CDR3 DNA reads as TGTGCCAGCAGCAAAGCGGGACAGGGTTGGTATGGCTACACCTTC.

This chain uses TRBV16 with TRBJ1-1; maybe TRBD1 (6 bases). The V end lost 4 bases, the J end lost 2 bases, and 14 bases lay between the germline ends. Germline CDR1 and CDR2: KGHSY and FQNENV. The CDR3 contains 15 residues. The CDR3 protein is CASSRSPTGNTEAFF. The CDR3, as DNA: TGTGCCAGCAGCCGCTCCCCGACAGGAAACACTGAAGCTTTCTTT.

V gene TRBV2 combines with J gene TRBJ2-5; 8 bases are shared with TRBD2. Germline V gives CDR1 SNHLY, CDR2 FYNNEI. J gave up 9 bases and V 4 bases, and 13 bases lay outside the gene matches. The CDR3 consists of 15 residues. This CDR3 is CASSGGTGRGAAQYF. CDR3 in DNA: TGTGCCAGCAGTGGCGGGACCGGGCGGGGGGCGGCCCAGTACTTC.

The chain has TRBV7-9 and TRBJ1-4, with 11 bases identical to TRBD1. Germline V gives CDR1 SEHNR, CDR2 FQNEAQ (reference sequence). V lost 4 bases, J lost 7 bases, and 5 bases stayed unmatched. This CDR3 contains 15 residues. The CDR3 region is CASSSTGTGGEKLFF. CDR3 sequence (DNA): TGTGCCAGCAGCTCAACGGGGACAGGGGGTGAAAAACTGTTTTTT.

The chain joins TRBV9 to TRBJ1-2; D call uncertain. Germline V gene sequence: CDR1 SGDLS, CDR2 YYNGEE. V lost 4 bases and J 3 bases, leaving 10 bases between the germline ends. The CDR3 is 13 amino acids. The DNA for the CDR3 is TGTGCCAGCAGCAGGGAGTTGGACTATGGCTACACCTTC. Translated: CASSRELDYGYTF.

The J gene is TRBJ1-5, the V gene TRBV28; the D gene is possibly TRBD1 (5 bases). This CDR3 has 17 residues. CDR1 and CDR2 (germline): MDHEN, SYDVKM. Trimming cost V 5 bases and J 4 bases, with 21 bases left between them. The CDR3 DNA reads as TGTGCCAGCAGTAATCATTTAAATGGGGGGAGGAATCAGCCCCAGCATTTT. Translation gives CASSNHLNGGRNQPQHF.

V is TRBV6-1 and J is TRBJ1-3; the D is unclear. The germline gives CDR1 MNHNS, CDR2 SASEGT. The CDR3 is 13 residues long. The V and J ends lost 3 bases and 7 bases respectively, with 10 bases between them. The CDR3 region has the DNA TGTGCCAGCAGTGAGATACACCCGAACACCATATATTTT. Translation gives CASSEIHPNTIYF.

V and J are TRBV6-2 or TRBV6-3 and TRBJ2-1; D possibly corresponds to TRBD1 (6 bases). Germline V CDR1 and CDR2: MNHEY, SVGEGT. Trimming left V 4 bases short and J 4 bases short, with 14 bases between. The CDR3 contains 15 residues. The CDR3 DNA is TGTGCCAGCAGTTCCCTCCAGGGGCTATACAATGAGCAGTTCTTC. Translated, it gives CASSSLQGLYNEQFF.

The rearrangement links TRBV6-5 to TRBJ1-2, with 8 bases fitting TRBD1. CDR1 and CDR2 from the germline V gene are MNHEY and SVGAGI. V lost 4 bases to trimming and J lost 0 bases; unmatched junction nucleotides: 4. The CDR3 consists of 15 residues. The CDR3 loop is CASSFQTGANYGYTF. The DNA of the CDR3 is TGTGCCAGCAGTTTCCAGACAGGGGCTAACTATGGCTACACCTTC.

The chain joins TRBV2 to TRBJ2-3, with D tentatively TRBD2 (7 bases). Germline assignment: CDR1 SNHLY and CDR2 FYNNEI. Trimming left V 4 bases short and J 0 bases short, with 11 bases between. This CDR3 comprises 15 residues. The chain's CDR3 is CASSVGGASTDTQYF. For the CDR3, the DNA is TGTGCCAGCAGTGTAGGGGGGGCTAGCACAGATACGCAGTATTTT.

This clone was observed a single time. Distinct nucleotide sequences in the sample also encode this CDR3. The chain joins TRBV5-4 to TRBJ2-7, with D maybe TRBD2 (5 bases). The V gene lost 1 base and the J gene lost 7 bases, with 12 bases spanning the gap. The CDR3 has 13 amino acids. Germline CDR1 SGHNT, CDR2 YYREEE (reference sequence). CDR3 bases: TGTGCCAGCAGCTTGTTTGGAGGCAGTGAGCAGTACTTC. It translates to CASSLFGGSEQYF.

This clone was seen once. The rearrangement joins TRBV18 to TRBJ2-3, with TRBD2 as a possible D gene (7 bases). Germline lookup yields CDR1 KGHSH and CDR2 LQKENI. CDR3 length: 15 amino acids. Trimming pared 3 bases from V and 2 bases from J, leaving 12 bases between. The CDR3 coding sequence is TGTGCCAGCTCACCCCTACGGGGGGCCACAGATACGCAGTATTTT. Translated, it gives CASSPLRGATDTQYF.

J is TRBJ2-7 and V is TRBV7-2; D gene uncertain. V lost 1 base and J 2 bases, leaving 6 bases between the germline ends. The CDR3 totals 13 residues. The V gene's germline CDR1 is SGHTA and CDR2 FQGNSA. CDR3 DNA: TGTGCCAGCAGCTTAGTTCGTGCCTACGAGCAGTACTTC. Protein: CASSLVRAYEQYF.

V usage is TRBV18 and J usage is TRBJ2-2; the match to TRBD1 covers 7 bases. CDR1 KGHSH and CDR2 LQKENI come from the germline V gene. This CDR3 contains 15 residues. Trimming removed 5 bases from V and 1 base from J; junction bases left unmatched: 4. DNA of the CDR3: TGTGCCAGCTCAACGACAGGGCTGAACACCGGGGAGCTGTTTTTT. It translates to CASSTTGLNTGELFF. Variable domain in full (rest from reference TRBV18 and TRBJ2-2): NAGVMQNPRHLVRRRGQEARLRCSPMKGHSHVYWYRQLPEEGLKFMVYLQKENIIDESGMPKERFSAEFPKEGPSILRIQQVVRGDSAAYFCASSTTGLNTGELFFGEGSRLTVL.

This clone was detected ten times or more. The chain recombines TRBV9 with TRBJ1-1; D is undetermined. Germline V gene sequence: CDR1 SGDLS, CDR2 YYNGEE. The CDR3 sequence is 16 residues long. Trimming stripped 0 bases from V and 4 bases from J, with 16 bases between. Here the CDR3 reads CASSVEDRGRSTEAFF. CDR3 nucleotide sequence: TGTGCCAGCAGCGTAGAGGATCGGGGAAGAAGCACTGAAGCTTTCTTT.

This clone has more than one count but fewer than ten. The chain couples TRBV5-4 to TRBJ2-5; tentatively, D is TRBD2 (6 bases). Germline lookup yields CDR1 SGHNT and CDR2 YYREEE (reference sequence). The length of the CDR3 is 14 residues. Between the trimmed V and J ends, which lost 4 bases and 3 bases, there was a span of 13 bases. Here the CDR3 DNA reads TGTGCCAGCAGCCAGAGGGACTTTAAAGAGACCCAGTACTTC. Protein sequence: CASSQRDFKETQYF.

This clone was observed a single time. The chain uses TRBV25-1 and TRBJ1-2; D unclear. The ends were cut back, 2 bases at V and 7 bases at J, with 8 bases in the middle. CDR1 is MGHDK, CDR2 SYGVNS, per germline. This CDR3 spans 12 amino acids. The CDR3 bases are TGTGCCAGCAGTGAAGCCTACGGTGGCTACACCTTC. Translating it yields CASSEAYGGYTF.

The chain couples TRBV27 to TRBJ2-1, with D possibly TRBD2 on 6 matching bases. Trimming took off 3 bases at V and 6 bases at J, with 15 bases between the two ends. Looked up from germline, CDR1 is MNHEY and CDR2 is SMNVEV (reference sequence). The CDR3 extends over 15 amino acids. The CDR3 loop reads CASSFGGRGPNEQFF. CDR3 nucleotides: TGTGCCAGCAGTTTCGGGGGTAGGGGCCCCAATGAGCAGTTCTTC.

This clone was seen just once. J is TRBJ2-3 and V is TRBV4-3; D remains ambiguous. This CDR3 contains 16 residues. CDR1 is LGHNA and CDR2 is YSLEER in the germline V gene. V was shortened by 2 bases and J by 0 bases, with 12 bases between the two germline ends. The CDR3 spells CASSQSLAYSTDTQYF. The CDR3 region has the DNA TGCGCCAGCAGCCAATCCCTCGCCTATAGCACAGATACGCAGTATTTT.

This chain links TRBV5-1 with TRBJ2-5, with 7 bases identical to TRBD2. Germline V gene lookup returns CDR1 SGHRS and CDR2 YFSETQ. This CDR3 has 16 amino acids. The V segment lost 0 bases and the J segment 4 bases; nucleotides outside the gene matches: 9. As DNA, the CDR3 is TGCGCCAGCAGCTTGGCCCCCGGACTAGGAGTAGAGACCCAGTACTTC. Amino acids: CASSLAPGLGVETQYF. The full variable domain, rest sourced from reference TRBV5-1 and TRBJ2-5, is KAGVTQTPRYLIKTRGQQVTLSCSPISGHRSVSWYQQTPGQGLQFLFEYFSETQRNKGNFPGRFSGRQFSNSRSEMNVSTLELGDSALYLCASSLAPGLGVETQYFGPGTRLLVL.

The rearrangement links TRBV5-1 to TRBJ2-3; D might be TRBD2 (5 bases). CDR3 length: 12 amino acids. V dropped 3 bases and J dropped 4 bases, with 6 bases sitting between them. CDR1 and CDR2 from the germline V gene are SGHRS and YFSETQ. CDR3: CASSSGADTQYF. The CDR3 DNA is TGCGCCAGCAGCTCCGGGGCAGATACGCAGTATTTT.

A few counts support this clone. V and J are TRBV10-2 and TRBJ2-3; the match to TRBD2 covers 7 bases. CDR1 is WSHSY, CDR2 SAAADI, per germline. The CDR3 extends over 13 amino acids. CDR3 nucleotides: TGCTCCGCCCGGGGGGTAGGCACAGATACGCAGTATTTT. It encodes CSARGVGTDTQYF.

The chain has TRBV30 and TRBJ2-3; D might be TRBD1 (5 bases). V shed 0 bases and J shed 4 bases, with 11 bases lying between them. CDR3 size: 14 residues. Germline V CDR1 and CDR2: GTSNPN, SVGIG (reference sequence). The DNA of the CDR3 is TGTGCCTGGAGTGTAAAAGGGGCGGCAGATACGCAGTATTTT. It encodes CAWSVKGAADTQYF.